The source of this TCR beta chain is a study of blood T cell repertoires in COVID-19. The authors' processing: Quantification of nucleated cells was approximated via reference gene primer amplification. The method was immunoSEQ multiplex PCR; TCRdb's version includes in-frame clones alone and lacks a portion of them. D and trimming were read from the DNA, whereas the V and J calls and clone size are those reported in that table. The sample holds 45,000 to 55,000 clones, just over 85% seen once. The CDR3 totals 15 residues. Germline V gene lookup returns CDR1 LNHDA and CDR2 SQIVND (reference sequence). Germline trimming cut 4 bases from V and 5 bases from J; bases unmatched to any gene: 5.

What was sequenced was peripheral blood. The chain recombines TRBV19 with TRBJ2-7; 13 nucleotides agree with TRBD2. The origin of this receptor is a human donor in a cohort sampled during active COVID-19. CDR3 coding DNA: TGTGCCAGTAGTACCCGGACTAGCGGGAGCCACGAGCAGTACTTC. Protein product: CASSTRTSGSHEQYF.